The 23 T cell receptor beta chains reported below all come from one sample, sequenced in a study of cytomegalovirus exposure and HLA in healthy donors. PCR involved 60 Vbeta and 13 Jbeta primers. The repertoire was sequenced with immunoSEQ multiplex PCR; TCRdb's copy has only in-frame clones and lacks some. Of about 140,000 clones in the sample, around 80% were seen once. Sample: PBMCs. All receptors derive from a man between 25 and 39 years old in good health and CMV-seronegative.

V is TRBV5-6 and J is TRBJ1-5; TRBD1 agrees at 8 bases. The trim removed 2 bases at V and 2 bases at J, leaving 3 bases unmatched. Germline V gives CDR1 SGHDT, CDR2 YYEEEE. This CDR3 comprises 15 residues. Here the CDR3 DNA reads TGTGCCAGCAGCTTAGGACAGGGAGGCAATCAGCCCCAGCATTTT. This codes for CASSLGQGGNQPQHF.

This chain connects TRBV7-9 to TRBJ2-7, with TRBD1 matching 7 bases. The ends lost 0 bases at V and 3 bases at J; junction bases unmatched: 8. This CDR3 comprises 16 residues. Germline lookup yields CDR1 SEHNR and CDR2 FQNEAQ (reference sequence). The chain's CDR3 is CASSLAKQGPIYEQYF. DNA of the CDR3: TGTGCCAGCAGCTTAGCGAAACAGGGGCCCATCTACGAGCAGTACTTC.

CDR3 residues: CASSLARTGLNTEAFF. The CDR3 DNA follows: TGTGCCAGCAGTTTAGCCCGGACAGGGCTGAACACTGAAGCTTTCTTT. The chain links TRBV28 to TRBJ1-1, with 8 positions matching TRBD1. Per the germline V gene, CDR1 is MDHEN and CDR2 is SYDVKM. Losses at the gene ends were 2 bases for V and 0 bases for J; bases not matched to a gene: 5. CDR3 length: 16 residues.

This clone was picked up a small number of times. The rearrangement links TRBV30 to TRBJ1-1; tentative D call: TRBD1 (5 bases). The CDR3 runs to 14 residues. Germline lookup yields CDR1 GTSNPN and CDR2 SVGIG (reference sequence). Trimming took off 1 base at V and 2 bases at J, with 11 bases between the two ends. CDR3 DNA: TGTGCCTGGAGTGAGACTCAGGGAAACACTGAAGCTTTCTTT. Its translation is CAWSETQGNTEAFF.

This chain joins TRBV30 and TRBJ1-4; the D gene is possibly TRBD1 (5 bases). There are 17 residues in the CDR3. The germline V gene has CDR1 GTSNPN and CDR2 SVGIG (reference sequence). V lost 3 bases and J lost 3, with 20 bases in between. The chain's CDR3 is CAWRSGQGGVSNEKLFF. The CDR3 DNA reads as TGTGCCTGGAGATCCGGGCAGGGAGGGGTGTCTAATGAAAAACTGTTTTTT.

V usage is TRBV28 and J usage is TRBJ1-2; 8 bases are a match to TRBD1. CDR3 length: 20 amino acids. Germline CDR1 reads MDHEN; CDR2 reads SYDVKM. The V gene end was trimmed by 5 bases and the J gene end by 0 bases; junction bases not matched to a gene: 20. The CDR3 DNA is TGTGCCAGCAGTCACCCCCCCTACCGGGACAGGTTTTTTTCTAACTATGGCTACACCTTC. It encodes CASSHPPYRDRFFSNYGYTF.

The table lists this clone with a count of one. V gene TRBV4-1 combines with J gene TRBJ2-7; D ambiguous. Germline-derived CDR1 and CDR2 are MGHRA and YSYEKL. Trimming left V 1 base short and J 4 bases short, with 11 bases between. This CDR3 contains 14 residues. The CDR3 loop is CASSQGLVSYEQYF. The CDR3 nucleotides read TGCGCCAGCAGCCAAGGCCTAGTCTCATACGAGCAGTACTTC.

A single count supports this clone. The V call is TRBV7-6, the J call TRBJ2-7; 10 bases fit TRBD2. In germline, CDR1 is SGHVS, CDR2 FNYEAQ. The V and J ends lost 1 base and 1 base, in that order; junction bases with no gene match: 4. The CDR3 extends over 16 amino acids. CDR3 in amino acids: CASSLGGLAPSYEQYF. CDR3 bases: TGTGCCAGCAGCTTAGGGGGACTAGCGCCGTCCTACGAGCAGTACTTC.

The J gene is TRBJ2-1, the V gene TRBV7-6; 11 nucleotides agree with TRBD1. The CDR3 is 16 amino acids. Germline CDR1 SGHVS, CDR2 FNYEAQ. V lost 1 base, J lost 6 bases, and 5 bases stayed unmatched. The CDR3 is CASSLGPGQGGNEQFF. CDR3 coding DNA: TGTGCCAGCAGCTTAGGGCCGGGACAGGGGGGCAATGAGCAGTTCTTC.

The rearrangement links TRBV18 to TRBJ1-1, with D tentatively TRBD1 (5 bases). The V and J ends lost 3 bases and 1 base respectively, with 15 bases between them. Looked up from germline, CDR1 is KGHSH and CDR2 is LQKENI. This CDR3 region has 16 residues. The CDR3 spells CASSPGLPAGNTEAFF. The CDR3, as DNA: TGTGCCAGCTCACCGGGACTCCCTGCAGGGAACACTGAAGCTTTCTTT.

This clone was seen just once. J is TRBJ2-3 and V is TRBV9; TRBD1 agrees at 7 bases. This CDR3 is 15 amino acids long. From germline, CDR1 is SGDLS and CDR2 YYNGEE. The V gene end was trimmed by 2 bases and the J gene end by 4 bases; junction bases not matched to a gene: 7. This CDR3 is CASSVIDRAADTQYF. The CDR3, as DNA: TGTGCCAGCAGCGTGATCGACAGGGCAGCAGATACGCAGTATTTT. Full variable domain (outside the CDR3, taken from reference TRBV9 and TRBJ2-3): DSGVTQTPKHLITATGQRVTLRCSPRSGDLSVYWYQQSLDQGLQFLIQYYNGEERAKGNILERFSAQQFPDLHSELNLSSLELGDSALYFCASSVIDRAADTQYFGPGTRLTVL.

V usage is TRBV6-4 and J usage is TRBJ1-2; 7 bases agree with TRBD1. The trim removed 5 bases at V and 6 bases at J, leaving 9 bases unmatched. The germline V gene has CDR1 MRHNA and CDR2 SNTAGT. The CDR3 is 14 residues long. CDR3 protein: CASSKDRFSNGYTF. The CDR3 DNA reads as TGTGCCAGCAGTAAGGACAGGTTTTCAAATGGCTACACCTTC.

The chain's CDR3 is CATSRGRDRVNGELFF. CDR3 sequence (DNA): TGTGCCACCAGCAGAGGCCGGGACAGGGTTAACGGGGAGCTGTTTTTT. The chain carries TRBV15 and TRBJ2-2; 9 nucleotides agree with TRBD1. V lost 1 base, J lost 7 bases, and 7 bases stayed unmatched. Germline CDR1 is LNHNV and CDR2 is YYDKDF (reference sequence). The CDR3 loop spans 16 amino acids.

This clone has only one observation. The genes are TRBV28 and TRBJ2-7; perhaps TRBD2 as D (5 bases). The germline V gene has CDR1 MDHEN and CDR2 SYDVKM. The CDR3 is 12 amino acids. Trimming stripped 6 bases from V and 12 bases from J, with 18 bases between. CDR3 nucleotide sequence: TGTGCCAGCAGCCTAAGGGAGAGTGAGTGGTACTTC. It codes for CASSLRESEWYF.

The chain is built from TRBV5-1 and TRBJ1-2; 10 bases agree with TRBD1. CDR1 and CDR2 from the germline V gene are SGHRS and YFSETQ. Trimming removed 0 bases from V and 4 bases from J; junction bases left unmatched: 0. The CDR3 has 14 amino acids. CDR3 amino acids: CASSLGDRGYGYTF. The CDR3 coding sequence is TGCGCCAGCAGCTTGGGGGACAGGGGCTATGGCTACACCTTC.

The rearrangement joins TRBV4-2 to TRBJ2-2; 7 bases are a match to TRBD2. Germline V lookup: CDR1 LGHNA, CDR2 YNFKEQ. The CDR3 has 16 residues. V shed 1 base, J shed 2 bases, and the junction held 4 bases outside the gene matches. For the CDR3, the DNA is TGTGCCAGCAGCCAAGGATCTAGCGGTAACACCGGGGAGCTGTTTTTT. It specifies CASSQGSSGNTGELFF.

CDR3 sequence reads: CASSLDRASGELFF. CDR3 DNA sequence: TGTGCCAGCAGTCTCGACAGGGCTTCCGGGGAGCTGTTTTTT. V gene TRBV5-8 combines with J gene TRBJ2-2; TRBD1 agrees at 7 bases. V trimming: 5 bases; J trimming: 6 bases; junction bases outside the gene matches: 7. Per the germline V gene, CDR1 is SGHTS and CDR2 is YDEGEE. The length of the CDR3 is 14 residues.

The rearrangement joins TRBV19 to TRBJ2-1; D perhaps matches TRBD2 (5 bases). The CDR3 spans 15 residues. V lost 3 bases and J 6 bases, leaving 15 bases between the germline ends. The germline gives CDR1 LNHDA, CDR2 SQIVND (reference sequence). CDR3 protein: CASSIVAAAGNEQFF. The CDR3 DNA reads as TGTGCCAGTAGTATCGTGGCGGCGGCGGGCAATGAGCAGTTCTTC.

V gene TRBV5-1 combines with J gene TRBJ1-1, with D maybe TRBD1 (6 bases). The germline V gene encodes CDR1 SGHRS and CDR2 YFSETQ. Trimming took off 1 base at V and 4 bases at J, with 8 bases between the two ends. This CDR3 comprises 13 residues. The CDR3 loop is CASSLRGSTEAFF. In DNA, the CDR3 is TGCGCCAGCAGCTTGAGGGGGAGCACTGAAGCTTTCTTT.

Here the CDR3 reads CASSANLRGKANYGYTF. The CDR3 DNA reads as TGTGCCAGCAGTGCCAACCTAAGAGGAAAGGCAAACTATGGCTACACCTTC. The rearrangement links TRBV25-1 to TRBJ1-2; D unresolved. Germline V CDR1 and CDR2: MGHDK, SYGVNS. The CDR3 is made up of 17 amino acids. The V gene lost 4 bases and the J gene lost 2 bases, with 20 bases spanning the gap.

V is TRBV5-1 and J is TRBJ2-1; 9 bases are a match to TRBD2. The CDR3 contains 14 residues. Germline CDR1 SGHRS, CDR2 YFSETQ. Trimming removed 4 bases from V and 6 bases from J; junction bases left unmatched: 5. Here the CDR3 DNA reads TGCGCCAGCAGCCCACTAGCGGGCATCAATGAGCAGTTCTTC. Its translation is CASSPLAGINEQFF.

This chain joins TRBV15 and TRBJ2-6, with 7 bases aligning to TRBD2. V lost 0 bases and J lost 2; bases outside the gene matches: 4. This CDR3 is 17 amino acids long. Germline CDR1 is LNHNV and CDR2 is YYDKDF (reference sequence). In DNA form, the CDR3 reads TGTGCCACCAGCAGAGAGGCGGCGGGGGCTGGGGCCAACGTCCTGACTTTC. This translates into CATSREAAGAGANVLTF.

This clone was detected only a few times. The rearrangement joins TRBV27 to TRBJ1-1; D is uncertain. This CDR3 has 10 amino acids. The V gene's germline CDR1 is MNHEY and CDR2 SMNVEV (reference sequence). Trimming took 10 bases from V and 7 from J, leaving 10 bases between them. CDR3 sequence reads: CATPRGEAFF. CDR3 DNA: TGTGCCACGCCGCGGGGTGAAGCTTTCTTT.